These 25 T cell receptor beta chains came from one sample sequenced in a study of patients and donors after allogeneic stem cell transplantation (dated by TCRdb to between 2020 and 2021). Preparation of the library involved RT-PCR. TCRdb names NextSeq 550 as the instrument used. TCRdb reran the public reads through fastp at Q25 and MiXCR, keeping productive beta chains. One record per CDR3 amino acid sequence lists the most common genes and DNA. The sample includes 95,000 to 120,000 distinct CDR3 sequences, with over 30% observed a single time. Jointly, the top ten make up around 30% of the sample. The specimen was blood, either unsorted or a sorted T cell fraction (not recorded which). These receptors came from a human donor who was either an allogeneic HSCT recipient or a stem cell or donor lymphocyte infusion donor (not recorded which). It is not recorded whose cells these are; they may come from a transplant donor.

This chain links TRBV5-5 with TRBJ1-6; D is unresolved. From germline, CDR1 is SGHKS and CDR2 YYEKEE (reference sequence). V lost 5 bases and J 10 bases, leaving 10 bases between the germline ends. The CDR3 spans 12 residues. CDR3 coding DNA: TGTGCCAGCAGTAACTTGGGCTCACCCCTCCACTTT. Translating gives CASSNLGSPLHF.

This clonotype was counted between two and nine times. The chain carries TRBV29-1 and TRBJ2-7; no reliable D call. CDR1 SQVTM and CDR2 ANQGSEA come from the germline V gene. V was pared by 4 bases and J by 1 base, with 5 bases between. The length of the CDR3 is 11 residues. Written as DNA, the CDR3 is TGCAGCGTTGGCACTTCCTACGAGCAGTACTTC. Residues: CSVGTSYEQYF.

Worth noting for this clonotype: The conserved phenylalanine or tryptophan is not found at the CDR3 terminus, so this likely reflects a read error. The chain links TRBV20-1 to TRBJ2-1; 7 bases are a match to TRBD2. CDR1 is DFQATT and CDR2 is SNEGSKA in the germline V gene (reference sequence). The CDR3 runs to 16 residues. V trimming: 1 base; J trimming: 0 bases; junction bases outside the gene matches: 6. The CDR3 loop reads CSARGPGGSSYNEQFL. The CDR3 DNA follows: TGCAGTGCTAGAGGCCCGGGGGGATCCTCCTACAATGAGCAGTTCTTG.

This clonotype has only a few counts. This chain links TRBV10-3 with TRBJ1-3; D remains ambiguous. Germline loops: CDR1 ENHRY, CDR2 SYGVKD. The CDR3 totals 15 residues. The V gene lost 11 bases and the J gene lost 0 bases, with 17 bases spanning the gap. The CDR3 loop reads CAARGGSNSGNTIYF. As DNA, the CDR3 is TGTGCCGCCCGGGGAGGCTCAAACTCTGGAAACACCATATATTTT.

The chain employs TRBV7-9 and TRBJ2-5; 9 nucleotides agree with TRBD1. Trimming cost V 5 bases and J 3 bases; bases outside gene matches: 7. Germline assignment: CDR1 SEHNR and CDR2 FQNEAQ (reference sequence). The CDR3 extends over 15 amino acids. CDR3 nucleotide sequence: TGTGCCAGCAGCCAGGGACAGGGAATCGAAGAGACCCAGTACTTC. It codes for CASSQGQGIEETQYF.

V usage is TRBV20-1 and J usage is TRBJ2-5; D may be TRBD2 (6 bases). The V end lost 3 bases, the J end lost 4 bases, and 15 bases lay between the germline ends. The length of the CDR3 is 14 residues. Germline assignment: CDR1 DFQATT and CDR2 SNEGSKA (reference sequence). CDR3 in amino acids: CSARGTLRVETQYF. The CDR3 DNA follows: TGCAGTGCTAGGGGGACTCTACGTGTAGAGACCCAGTACTTC.

This clonotype was detected a few times. This chain connects TRBV29-1 to TRBJ1-2, with D possibly TRBD1 on 6 matching bases. Between the trimmed V and J ends, which lost 2 bases and 0 bases, there was a span of 10 bases. The CDR3 spans 14 residues. Germline V lookup: CDR1 SQVTM, CDR2 ANQGSEA. CDR3 sequence reads: CSVEHAGANYGYTF. For the CDR3, the DNA is TGCAGCGTTGAACACGCAGGGGCTAACTATGGCTACACCTTC.

This clonotype showed up just a few times. The genes are TRBV5-5 and TRBJ1-2; D gene ambiguous. CDR3 length equals 13 residues. Germline V gene data show CDR1 as SGHKS and CDR2 as YYEKEE (reference sequence). Between the trimmed V and J ends, which lost 1 base and 6 bases, there was a span of 10 bases. DNA for the CDR3: TGTGCCAGCAGCTTGTTAAGGGTCCATGGCTACACCTTC. Amino acids: CASSLLRVHGYTF.

V and J are TRBV30 and TRBJ1-4; D unresolved. This CDR3 is 13 amino acids long. Germline-derived CDR1 and CDR2 are GTSNPN and SVGIG (reference sequence). Trimming pared 0 bases from V and 6 bases from J, leaving 8 bases between. Here the CDR3 reads CAWSVHRDEKLFF. The DNA for the CDR3 is TGTGCCTGGAGTGTCCATCGGGATGAAAAACTGTTTTTT.

The chain carries TRBV20-1 and TRBJ1-2; D call uncertain. V lost 3 bases to trimming and J lost 2 bases, with 13 bases between them. This CDR3 has 14 residues. Germline V CDR1 and CDR2: DFQATT, SNEGSKA (reference sequence). Here the CDR3 DNA reads TGCAGTGCTAGTGTGTCCCCCACGAACTATGGCTACACCTTC. This sequence encodes CSASVSPTNYGYTF.

This clonotype was counted between two and nine times. The chain combines TRBV6-5 with TRBJ2-7, with 14 bases fitting TRBD2. J gave up 1 base and V 2 bases, and 1 base lay outside the gene matches. The CDR3 has 16 residues. Germline CDR1 and CDR2: MNHEY and SVGAGI. The CDR3 DNA reads TGTGCCAGCAGTTACGGGACTAGCGGGAGTTCCTACGAGCAGTACTTC. Translation gives CASSYGTSGSSYEQYF.

This chain links TRBV7-2 with TRBJ2-3; D is ambiguous. Per germline, CDR1 SGHTA and CDR2 FQGNSA. V was cut by 2 bases and J by 4 bases, with 13 bases left in between. The length of the CDR3 is 15 residues. The chain's CDR3 is CASSLSSIGADTQYF. The CDR3 DNA follows: TGTGCCAGCAGCTTATCGAGTATTGGGGCAGATACGCAGTATTTT.

This sequence joins TRBV5-6 and TRBJ1-6; D unresolved. Germline CDR1 and CDR2: SGHDT and YYEEEE. The CDR3 is 14 residues long. The V end lost 2 bases, the J end lost 11 bases, and 14 bases lay between the germline ends. The CDR3 reads CASSLDFGEAPLHF. The DNA of the CDR3 is TGTGCCAGCAGCTTAGATTTTGGTGAGGCACCCCTCCACTTT.

This chain links TRBV20-1 with TRBJ2-7, with a weak D call TRBD2 (6 bases). Germline CDR1 and CDR2: DFQATT and SNEGSKA (reference sequence). The V gene lost 4 bases and the J gene lost 6 bases, with 13 bases spanning the gap. This CDR3 has 12 amino acids. In nucleotides, the CDR3 is TGCAGTGCTACCGGGAGTCGGCTCGAGCAGTACTTC. Its protein is CSATGSRLEQYF.

The chain recombines TRBV4-2 with TRBJ1-4; possibly TRBD1 for D (5 bases). Germline V gives CDR1 LGHNA, CDR2 YNFKEQ. V lost 0 bases and J lost 8, with 13 bases in between. The CDR3 loop spans 15 amino acids. The CDR3 nucleotides read TGTGCCAGCAGCCAAGATCCTCAGGGCGGGGAAAAACTGTTTTTT. It encodes CASSQDPQGGEKLFF.

V is TRBV12-3 or TRBV12-4 and J is TRBJ1-2, with TRBD1 matching over 7 bases. The CDR3 spans 14 residues. V shed 5 bases, J shed 7 bases, and the junction held 10 bases outside the gene matches. CDR3 sequence reads: CASSLSTGSPGYTF. The CDR3, as DNA: TGTGCCAGCAGTCTCTCGACAGGGTCACCTGGCTACACCTTC.

The chain couples TRBV27 to TRBJ1-5; D may be TRBD1 (6 bases). The CDR3 is 13 residues long. V was cut by 6 bases and J by 9 bases, with 15 bases left in between. Per germline, CDR1 MNHEY and CDR2 SMNVEV (reference sequence). The CDR3 DNA is TGTGCCAGCAGCTGGCAGGGGATGCTGCCCCAGCATTTT. It specifies CASSWQGMLPQHF.

Only one count was recorded for this clonotype. The V gene is TRBV24-1, the J gene TRBJ1-6; TRBD1 is a possible D gene (5 bases). The length of the CDR3 is 15 residues. Germline CDR1 KGHDR, CDR2 SFDVKD. V was shortened by 4 bases and J by 7 bases, with 13 bases between the two germline ends. CDR3 loop: CATSDQGTENSPLHF. The CDR3 DNA reads as TGTGCCACCAGTGACCAAGGGACGGAAAATTCACCCCTCCACTTT.

This chain links TRBV29-1 with TRBJ1-1; the D gene is possibly TRBD1 (5 bases). V gave up 4 bases and J gave up 4 bases, with 13 bases separating them. The CDR3 consists of 13 residues. From germline, CDR1 is SQVTM and CDR2 ANQGSEA. CDR3 protein: CSVVGGYGTEAFF. In nucleotides, the CDR3 is TGCAGCGTTGTGGGGGGGTATGGCACTGAAGCTTTCTTT.

This clonotype was recorded a few times. The rearrangement links TRBV28 to TRBJ1-1; D is unclear. V was clipped by 3 bases and J by 2 bases, with 16 bases between them. CDR3 length: 16 amino acids. The germline CDR1 and CDR2 sequences are MDHEN and SYDVKM. This CDR3 reads CASSLGPPGRNTEAFF. CDR3 nucleotide sequence: TGTGCCAGCAGTTTGGGTCCGCCGGGCAGAAACACTGAAGCTTTCTTT. Full variable domain (outside the CDR3, taken from reference TRBV28 and TRBJ1-1): DVKVTQSSRYLVKRTGEKVFLECVQDMDHENMFWYRQDPGLGLRLIYFSYDVKMKEKGDIPEGYSVSREKKERFSLILESASTNQTSMYLCASSLGPPGRNTEAFFGQGTRLTVV.

The gene calls are TRBV6-5 and TRBJ2-5; 10 nucleotides agree with TRBD2. This CDR3 comprises 19 residues. Per germline, CDR1 MNHEY and CDR2 SVGAGI. V lost 0 bases and J lost 2; bases outside the gene matches: 12. The CDR3 DNA reads as TGTGCCAGCAGTTACTCCCCACTAGCGGGGAGGTTACGGCAAGAGACCCAGTACTTC. Protein sequence: CASSYSPLAGRLRQETQYF.

This rearrangement joins TRBV20-1 to TRBJ2-7, with TRBD2 identical over 14 bases. V lost 3 bases to trimming and J lost 3 bases; unmatched junction nucleotides: 1. This CDR3 contains 14 residues. Germline V gene data show CDR1 as DFQATT and CDR2 as SNEGSKA (reference sequence). This chain's CDR3 is CSARGLAGVYEQYF. The CDR3 coding sequence is TGCAGTGCTAGGGGACTAGCGGGAGTCTACGAGCAGTACTTC.

This clonotype has more than one count but fewer than ten. This chain links TRBV6-5 with TRBJ1-4; D not resolved. The CDR3 is 16 residues long. From germline, CDR1 is MNHEY and CDR2 SVGAGI. V was clipped by 6 bases and J by 1 base, with 15 bases between them. CDR3 in amino acids: CASSRRRAVTNEKLFF. DNA for the CDR3: TGTGCCAGCAGCCGCCGCCGGGCAGTAACTAATGAAAAACTGTTTTTT.

The genes are TRBV29-1 and TRBJ2-7; D is tentatively TRBD1 or TRBD2 (5 bases each). Trimming cost V 1 base and J 4 bases, with 8 bases left between them. CDR1 is SQVTM and CDR2 is ANQGSEA in the germline V gene. The CDR3 consists of 12 residues. CDR3 residues: CSVEGGGYEQYF. The CDR3 bases are TGCAGCGTTGAAGGGGGCGGGTACGAGCAGTACTTC.

This chain uses TRBV27 with TRBJ2-3; 15 nucleotides agree with TRBD2. Germline values: CDR1 MNHEY, CDR2 SMNVEV (reference sequence). The V and J ends lost 5 bases and 9 bases, in that order; junction bases with no gene match: 9. There are 16 residues in the CDR3. CDR3 DNA sequence: TGTGCCAGCAGTATCCGGACTAGCGGGAGGGCGGAGACGCAGTATTTT. The encoded protein is CASSIRTSGRAETQYF.